This T cell receptor (beta chain) was identified in a study of cytomegalovirus exposure and HLA in healthy donors. The wider study: An analysis done earlier identified more than 90 million unique TCR beta sequences from 190 million or so T cells. Study-level results: Earlier analysis yielded a pattern in which most TCR beta V segments were productive about 90% or about 30% of the time. 87-base-pair reads could not separate some V segments, including TRBV6-2 and TRBV6-3.

V shed 3 bases and J 0 bases; nucleotides not matched to a gene: 12. The CDR3 extends over 19 amino acids. The germline V gene has CDR1 SGHDT and CDR2 YYEEEE. Primers: 60 Vbeta forward and 13 Jbeta reverse. Study processing details: Unique TCR beta chains numbered 60 million to 100 million in a later analysis, with around 10 million shared. The repertoire was sequenced with immunoSEQ multiplex PCR; TCRdb's copy has only in-frame clones and lacks some. V and J calls and clone size are given by that table; D and trimming were obtained from the DNA. The repertoire holds 85,000 to 100,000 clones, with around nine tenths as singletons. Details on this clone: Its target is unknown.

Sequencing was performed on PBMCs. This TCR came from a man aged 25-45 years in good health and CMV-seropositive. The J gene is TRBJ2-7, the V gene TRBV5-6, with 13 bases matching TRBD2. CDR3 in DNA: TGTGCCAGCAGCTCCTTTCTGACTAGCGGGAGGACGAGCTCCTACGAGCAGTACTTC. Amino acid sequence: CASSSFLTSGRTSSYEQYF.